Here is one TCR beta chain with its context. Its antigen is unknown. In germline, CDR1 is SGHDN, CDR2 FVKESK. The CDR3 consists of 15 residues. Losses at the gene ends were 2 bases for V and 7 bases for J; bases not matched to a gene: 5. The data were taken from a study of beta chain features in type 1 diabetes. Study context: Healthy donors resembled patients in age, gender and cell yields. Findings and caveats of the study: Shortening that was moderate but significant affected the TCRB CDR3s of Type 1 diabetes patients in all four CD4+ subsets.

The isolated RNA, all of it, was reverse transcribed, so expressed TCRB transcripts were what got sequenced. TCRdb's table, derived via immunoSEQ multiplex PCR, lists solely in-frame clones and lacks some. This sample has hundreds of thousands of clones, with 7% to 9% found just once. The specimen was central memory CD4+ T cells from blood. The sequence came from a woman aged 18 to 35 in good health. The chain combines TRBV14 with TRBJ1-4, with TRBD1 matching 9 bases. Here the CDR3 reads CASSQPGQGVEKLFF. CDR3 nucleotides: TGTGCCAGCAGCCAACCGGGACAGGGAGTTGAAAAACTGTTTTTT.